This T cell receptor (beta chain) was retrieved from a study of blood T cell repertoires in COVID-19. Original processing notes: Amplified reference gene primers provided the basis for estimating nucleated cell counts. Clones were sequenced by immunoSEQ multiplex PCR, and TCRdb holds only the in-frame ones, with some missing. D and trimming were read from the DNA, whereas the V and J calls and clone size are those reported in that table. The sample consists of some 130,000 clones, 90% of them appearing once. V dropped 0 bases and J dropped 0 bases, with 4 bases sitting between them. In germline, CDR1 is SGDLS, CDR2 YYNGEE. This CDR3 spans 14 amino acids.

Sequenced material: peripheral blood. This sequence joins TRBV9 and TRBJ1-3; no firm D call. This sequence originates from a man aged 50 to 60 with active COVID-19. CDR3 bases: TGTGCCAGCAGCGTAGACGGCTCTGGAAACACCATATATTTT. Translating gives CASSVDGSGNTIYF.